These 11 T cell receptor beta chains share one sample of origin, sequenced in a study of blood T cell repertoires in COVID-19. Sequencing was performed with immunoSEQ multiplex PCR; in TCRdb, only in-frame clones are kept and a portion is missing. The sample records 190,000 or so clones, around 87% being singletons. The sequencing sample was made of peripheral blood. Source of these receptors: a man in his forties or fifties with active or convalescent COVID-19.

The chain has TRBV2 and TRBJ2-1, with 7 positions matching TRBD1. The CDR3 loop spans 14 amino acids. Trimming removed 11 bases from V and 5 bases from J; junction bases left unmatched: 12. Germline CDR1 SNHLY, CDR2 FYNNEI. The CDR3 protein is CAGHGAGGNNEQFF. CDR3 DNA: TGTGCCGGACATGGCGCAGGGGGAAACAATGAGCAGTTCTTC.

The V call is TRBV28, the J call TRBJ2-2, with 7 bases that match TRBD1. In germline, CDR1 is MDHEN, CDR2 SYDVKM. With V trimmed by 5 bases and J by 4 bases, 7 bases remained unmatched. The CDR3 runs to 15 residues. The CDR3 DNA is TGTGCCAGCAGTGCGGAGACAGGGATCACCGGGGAGCTGTTTTTT. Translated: CASSAETGITGELFF. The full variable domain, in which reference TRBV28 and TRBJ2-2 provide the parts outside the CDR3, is DVKVTQSSRYLVKRTGEKVFLECVQDMDHENMFWYRQDPGLGLRLIYFSYDVKMKEKGDIPEGYSVSREKKERFSLILESASTNQTSMYLCASSAETGITGELFFGEGSRLTVL.

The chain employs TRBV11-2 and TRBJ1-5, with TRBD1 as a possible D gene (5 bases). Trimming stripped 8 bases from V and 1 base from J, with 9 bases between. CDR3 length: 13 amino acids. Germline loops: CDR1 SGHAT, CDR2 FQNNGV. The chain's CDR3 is CASSQGSNQPQHF. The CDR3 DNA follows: TGTGCCAGCTCCCAGGGAAGCAATCAGCCCCAGCATTTT.

The CDR3, as DNA: TGCGCCAGCAGCCATCCCGAGAACAGGGGGAAACTGTTTTTT. Translating it yields CASSHPENRGKLFF. The genes are TRBV4-1 and TRBJ1-4, with 8 bases lining up with TRBD1. The CDR3 is 14 amino acids. Germline lookup yields CDR1 MGHRA and CDR2 YSYEKL. Losses at the gene ends were 3 bases for V and 11 bases for J; bases not matched to a gene: 8.

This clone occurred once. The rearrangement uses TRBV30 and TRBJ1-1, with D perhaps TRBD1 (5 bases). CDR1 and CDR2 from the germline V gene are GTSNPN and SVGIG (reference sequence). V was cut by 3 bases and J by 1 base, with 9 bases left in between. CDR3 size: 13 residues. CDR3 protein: CAWSSDRNTEAFF. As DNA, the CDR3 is TGTGCCTGGAGCTCCGACAGGAACACTGAAGCTTTCTTT.

The CDR3 DNA reads TGTGCCAGCAGTTTACGGGGGGCGAACACTGAAGCTTTCTTT. Translating gives CASSLRGANTEAFF. This chain connects TRBV27 to TRBJ1-1, with D possibly matching TRBD1 (6 bases). The CDR3 is made up of 14 amino acids. Germline V lookup: CDR1 MNHEY, CDR2 SMNVEV (reference sequence). The ends were cut back, 2 bases at V and 1 base at J, with 8 bases in the middle.

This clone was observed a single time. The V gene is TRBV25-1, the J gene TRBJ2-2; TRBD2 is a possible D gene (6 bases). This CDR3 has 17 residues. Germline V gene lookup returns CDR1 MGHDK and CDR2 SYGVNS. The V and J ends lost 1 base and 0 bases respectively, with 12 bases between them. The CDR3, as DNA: TGTGCCAGCAGTGAATTGGGGGGTCCCGCGAACACCGGGGAGCTGTTTTTT. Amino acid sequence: CASSELGGPANTGELFF.

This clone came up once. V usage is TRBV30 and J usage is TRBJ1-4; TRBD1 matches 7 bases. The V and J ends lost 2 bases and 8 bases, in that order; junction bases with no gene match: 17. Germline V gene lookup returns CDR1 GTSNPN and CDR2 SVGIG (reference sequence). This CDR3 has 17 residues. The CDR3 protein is CAWSRPNWAGGEEKLFF. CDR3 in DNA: TGTGCCTGGAGTAGACCCAATTGGGCAGGGGGAGAAGAAAAACTGTTTTTT.

CDR3 DNA: TGTGCCAGCAGTTTGGGGGCGTACTATGGCTACACCTTC. Encoded protein: CASSLGAYYGYTF. The chain links TRBV27 to TRBJ1-2; possible D gene TRBD1, 6 bases. CDR1 and CDR2 (germline): MNHEY, SMNVEV (reference sequence). The length of the CDR3 is 13 residues. The V end was cut by 3 bases, the J end by 3 bases, with 8 bases between.

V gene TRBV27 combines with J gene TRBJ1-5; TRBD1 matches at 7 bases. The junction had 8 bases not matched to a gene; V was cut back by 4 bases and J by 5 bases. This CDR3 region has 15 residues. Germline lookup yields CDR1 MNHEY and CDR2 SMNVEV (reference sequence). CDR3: CASSSRDSGYQPQHF. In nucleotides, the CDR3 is TGTGCCAGCAGTTCACGGGACAGCGGGTATCAGCCCCAGCATTTT.

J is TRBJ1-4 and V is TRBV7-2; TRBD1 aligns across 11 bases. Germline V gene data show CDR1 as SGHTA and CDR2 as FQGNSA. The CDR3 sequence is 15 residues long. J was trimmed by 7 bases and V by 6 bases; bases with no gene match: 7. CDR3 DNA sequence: TGTGCCAGCAGGTTCACCGGGACAGGGGGTGAAAAACTGTTTTTT. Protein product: CASRFTGTGGEKLFF.